A selection of T cell receptor beta chains follows, all from one sample in a study of cytomegalovirus exposure and HLA in healthy donors. Only in-frame clones appear in the TCRdb table, and some are missing; sequencing was by immunoSEQ multiplex PCR. The profile covers 120,000 or so clones, with about 11% appearing a single time and roughly 4.6% taken by the ten largest. Sample: PBMCs. These receptors originate from a young woman in good health and CMV-seropositive. The CDR3 runs from the conserved cysteine through the conserved F or W. The order of the fields is clone size, J gene, D gene, V gene, CDR3 protein, CDR3 DNA. D genes are given only for firm matches. The listing skips clone size in some rows; elsewhere it reads once, few, many or a size class.

few	TRBJ1-1	NA	TRBV7-3	CASSLTKENSPFF	TGTGCCAGCAGCCTTACGAAAGAAAACTCACCTTTCTTT
few	TRBJ1-1	TRBD1	TRBV6-5	CASSWGTGNTEAFF	TGTGCCAGCAGTTGGGGGACAGGGAACACTGAAGCTTTCTTT
few	TRBJ2-3	NA	TRBV27	CASSFLQVKDTQYF	TGTGCCAGCAGTTTCTTACAGGTGAAGGATACGCAGTATTTT
NA	TRBJ1-3	NA	TRBV30	CAWKSRARSGNTIYF	TGTGCCTGGAAAAGCAGGGCGCGGTCTGGAAACACCATATATTTT
few	TRBJ1-1	TRBD1	TRBV2	CATSGGMNTEAFF	TGTGCCACCTCAGGGGGTATGAACACTGAAGCTTTCTTT
NA	TRBJ1-1	NA	TRBV9	CASSVGPSGNTEAFF	TGTGCCAGCAGCGTAGGGCCGTCAGGGAACACTGAAGCTTTCTTT
few	TRBJ2-3	TRBD2	TRBV5-1	CASSLTGGPGDTQYF	TGCGCCAGCAGCTTGACGGGAGGGCCCGGGGATACGCAGTATTTT
NA	TRBJ2-2	TRBD2	TRBV7-9	CASSPGLAGLTGELFF	TGTGCCAGCAGCCCGGGACTAGCGGGATTAACCGGGGAGCTGTTTTTT
NA	TRBJ2-5	TRBD2	TRBV2	CASRGGKGVIETQYF	TGTGCCAGCAGGGGGGGGAAAGGGGTAATTGAGACCCAGTACTTC
NA	TRBJ2-2	NA	TRBV10-1	CASSFPVGELFF	TGCGCCAGCAGTTTTCCAGTCGGGGAGCTGTTTTTT
NA	TRBJ2-2	NA	TRBV12-5	CASATGTLASGELFF	TGTGCTAGTGCCACCGGGACTTTAGCCTCCGGGGAGCTGTTTTTT
NA	TRBJ2-2	TRBD2	TRBV15	CATSRERGNTGELFF	TGCGCCACCAGCAGAGAGCGGGGGAACACCGGGGAGCTGTTTTTT
NA	TRBJ1-3	NA	TRBV5-1	CASSPGVTSGNTIYF	TGCGCCAGCAGCCCCGGGGTGACCTCTGGAAACACCATATATTTT
few	TRBJ2-7	TRBD1	TRBV5-1	CASSQDRGDYEQYF	TGCGCCAGCAGCCAGGACAGGGGGGACTACGAGCAGTACTTC
few	TRBJ1-2	NA	TRBV5-4	CASSLESLGYTF	TGTGCCAGCAGCTTGGAGAGTCTAGGCTACACCTTC
NA	TRBJ1-5	NA	TRBV19	CASVGWGDQPQHF	TGTGCCAGTGTCGGATGGGGGGACCAGCCCCAGCATTTT
few	TRBJ1-1	TRBD1	TRBV18	CASSPTWGQGASAYTEAFF	TGTGCCAGCTCACCGACCTGGGGACAGGGGGCTTCTGCGTACACTGAAGCTTTCTTT
NA	TRBJ1-2	NA	TRBV10-3	CAIRGLYGYTF	TGTGCCATCAGGGGACTCTATGGCTACACCTTC
NA	TRBJ2-5	NA	TRBV6-5	CASSYSGLLAQETQYF	TGTGCCAGCAGTTACTCAGGGTTACTAGCCCAAGAGACCCAGTACTTC
few	TRBJ2-3	TRBD2	TRBV18	CASSPPIGAGGPGDTQYF	TGTGCCAGCTCACCACCGATCGGTGCGGGAGGGCCGGGCGATACGCAGTATTTT
NA	TRBJ2-1	NA	TRBV25-1	CASSVADEQFF	TGTGCCAGCAGTGTAGCGGATGAGCAGTTCTTC
few	TRBJ2-2	NA	TRBV18	CASSLEVGELFF	TGTGCCAGCTCACTAGAAGTCGGGGAGCTGTTTTTT
NA	TRBJ2-3	NA	TRBV5-1	CASAQGLSTDTQYF	TGCGCCAGCGCTCAGGGGCTTAGCACAGATACGCAGTATTTT
few	TRBJ2-7	TRBD2	TRBV30	CAWSGGGYEQYF	TGTGCCTGGTCGGGAGGAGGGTACGAGCAGTACTTC
few	TRBJ1-4	NA	TRBV7-9	CASSLQGTNEKLFF	TGTGCCAGCAGCTTACAGGGGACTAATGAAAAACTGTTTTTT
NA	TRBJ2-3	NA	TRBV5-1	CASSPVGGRTDTQYF	TGCGCCAGCAGCCCGGTTGGGGGGAGGACAGATACGCAGTATTTT
NA	TRBJ2-3	NA	TRBV2	CASRGTPPPTDTQYF	TGTGCCAGCAGAGGGACTCCCCCCCCCACAGATACGCAGTATTTT
NA	TRBJ1-1	NA	TRBV4-1	CASSQVDTMNTEAFF	TGCGCCAGCAGCCAAGTCGACACAATGAACACTGAAGCTTTCTTT
NA	TRBJ1-2	NA	TRBV30	CAWSARHYGYTF	TGTGCCTGGAGTGCGAGGCACTATGGCTACACCTTC
few	TRBJ1-1	TRBD1	TRBV19	CATDQTGVGTEAFF	TGTGCCACTGATCAAACAGGGGTAGGCACTGAAGCTTTCTTT
NA	TRBJ2-2	NA	TRBV29-1	CSAPLDTGELFF	TGCAGCGCCCCCCTAGACACCGGGGAGCTGTTTTTT
few	TRBJ1-1	NA	TRBV6-5	CASSYSSLELNTEAFF	TGTGCCAGCAGTTACTCGAGCCTAGAATTGAACACTGAAGCTTTCTTT
few	TRBJ2-7	TRBD2	TRBV7-8	CASSNSALAGVYEQYF	TGTGCCAGCAGTAACAGCGCTTTAGCGGGGGTCTACGAGCAGTACTTC
NA	TRBJ2-5	NA	TRBV7-2	CASSGSWGETQYF	TGTGCCAGCAGCGGGAGTTGGGGAGAGACCCAGTACTTC
few	TRBJ1-5	NA	TRBV5-8	CASSLMRAESQPQHF	TGTGCCAGCAGCTTGATGAGGGCAGAAAGTCAGCCCCAGCATTTT
few	TRBJ2-7	TRBD1	TRBV28	CASSLTGTGPEQYF	TGTGCCAGCAGTCTCACAGGGACAGGTCCCGAGCAGTACTTC
few	TRBJ2-2	TRBD1	TRBV6-1	CASVTGGHTGELFF	TGTGCCAGCGTTACAGGGGGCCATACCGGGGAGCTGTTTTTT
few	TRBJ2-1	TRBD2	TRBV7-8	CASTRGGGGSYNEQFF	TGTGCCAGCACACGCGGGGGTGGGGGCTCCTACAATGAGCAGTTCTTC
NA	TRBJ2-2	NA	TRBV29-1	CSVAPPVHTGELFF	TGCAGCGTTGCTCCCCCAGTTCACACCGGGGAGCTGTTTTTT
many	TRBJ1-4	NA	TRBV5-1	CASSQDSEKLFF	TGCGCCAGCAGCCAGGACAGTGAAAAACTGTTTTTT
few	TRBJ1-1	NA	TRBV28	CASTPTKAIEAFF	TGTGCCAGCACCCCCACTAAAGCCATCGAAGCTTTCTTT
NA	TRBJ2-7	NA	TRBV20-1	CSANRESEQYF	TGCAGTGCTAACAGGGAGAGCGAGCAGTACTTC
few	TRBJ2-1	NA	TRBV29-1	CSVGAGLYNEQFF	TGCAGCGTTGGTGCGGGCCTCTACAATGAGCAGTTCTTC
NA	TRBJ2-7	TRBD1	TRBV19	CASSPTGGYEQYF	TGTGCCAGTAGTCCCACAGGGGGCTACGAGCAGTACTTC
NA	TRBJ1-5	NA	TRBV2	CATGHYNQPQHF	TGTGCCACGGGACATTACAATCAGCCCCAGCATTTT
NA	TRBJ2-3	NA	TRBV5-4	CASSLVGALSTDTQYF	TGTGCCAGCAGCTTGGTTGGGGCACTAAGCACAGATACGCAGTATTTT
few	TRBJ2-2	NA	TRBV4-1	CASSEGKNSFTGELFF	TGCGCCAGCAGCGAAGGCAAGAACTCTTTCACCGGGGAGCTGTTTTTT
few	TRBJ2-3	NA	TRBV28	CASSPAAVAVGFSDTQYF	TGTGCCAGCAGCCCGGCAGCTGTAGCGGTCGGTTTTAGTGATACGCAGTATTTT
NA	TRBJ2-7	NA	TRBV4-2	CASSQGKTYEQYF	TGTGCCAGCAGCCAAGGTAAAACCTACGAGCAGTACTTC
NA	TRBJ1-1	NA	TRBV28	CASSPHPDRPMNTEAFF	TGTGCCAGCAGTCCGCATCCGGACAGACCTATGAACACTGAAGCTTTCTTT
few	TRBJ2-7	NA	TRBV30	CAWGPPYEQYF	TGTGCCTGGGGTCCACCTTACGAGCAGTACTTC
NA	TRBJ2-7	NA	TRBV10-1	CASSEQEPYEQYF	TGCGCCAGCAGTGAACAGGAACCGTACGAGCAGTACTTC
NA	TRBJ2-6	NA	TRBV15	CATRKTGETGANVLTF	TGTGCCACCAGAAAAACGGGGGAAACGGGGGCCAACGTCCTGACTTTC
few	TRBJ1-3	NA	TRBV30	CAWSVGISGNTIYF	TGTGCCTGGAGTGTCGGGATCTCTGGAAACACCATATATTTT
NA	TRBJ1-5	TRBD1	TRBV6-1	CASSDLGQVNQPQHF	TGTGCCAGCAGTGACTTGGGACAGGTCAATCAGCCCCAGCATTTT
few	TRBJ2-1	NA	TRBV5-4	CASSWRPGLSSYNEQFF	TGTGCCAGCAGCTGGAGACCGGGACTCAGCTCCTACAATGAGCAGTTCTTC
few	TRBJ1-5	NA	TRBV5-6	CASSTGWGGNQPQHF	TGTGCCAGCAGTACAGGGTGGGGTGGCAATCAGCCCCAGCATTTT
NA	TRBJ2-5	NA	TRBV5-4	CASSRDQGRETQYF	TGTGCCAGCAGCCGGGATCAGGGGCGAGAGACCCAGTACTTC
NA	TRBJ2-7	NA	TRBV14	CASRRRDKYYF	TGTGCCAGCAGACGCCGGGACAAATATTACTTC